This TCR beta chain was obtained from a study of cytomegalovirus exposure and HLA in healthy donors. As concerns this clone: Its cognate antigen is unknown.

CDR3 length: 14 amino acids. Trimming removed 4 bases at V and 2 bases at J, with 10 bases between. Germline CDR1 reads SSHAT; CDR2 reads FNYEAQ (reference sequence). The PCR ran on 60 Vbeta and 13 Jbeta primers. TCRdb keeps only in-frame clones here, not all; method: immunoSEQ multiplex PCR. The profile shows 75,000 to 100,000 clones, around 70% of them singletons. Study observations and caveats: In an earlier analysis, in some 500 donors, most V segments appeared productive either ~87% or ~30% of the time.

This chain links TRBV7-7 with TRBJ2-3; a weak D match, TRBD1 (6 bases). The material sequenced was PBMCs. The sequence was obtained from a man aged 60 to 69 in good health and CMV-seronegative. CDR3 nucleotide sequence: TGTGCCAGCAGCTCGGACAGATACACAGATACGCAGTATTTT. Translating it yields CASSSDRYTDTQYF.